The sequence of this T cell receptor (beta chain) was determined in a study of vaccination effects on CD4 cells after COVID-19. The study, taken as a whole, reports: There were few convalescent patients in the study and no early post-infection timepoints.

To note about this clone: Antigen specificity is unknown.

Viral peptide pool expansion of antigen-specific CD4+ T cells preceded sequencing in the ViraFEST assay. With around ten days of culture completed, CD4+ T cells were isolated. The healthy vaccine recipients, who had no prior SARS-CoV-2 infection, showed negative nucleocapsid antibodies. Each culture well received a few million PBMC. These cells were then cultured in IMDM with about 9.1 IU/ml IL-2 and about 9.4 ug/ml peptides. TCRdb's copy holds only in-frame clones and misses some; the assay was immunoSEQ multiplex PCR. Of tens of thousands of clones in the sample, approximately 74% were seen once. The germline V gene has CDR1 MNHEY and CDR2 SVGAGI. V was trimmed by 0 bases and J by 3 bases, leaving 10 bases between them. There are 15 residues in the CDR3.

The material was CD4+ T cells from PBMCs cultured with HCoV-229E spike peptides, obtained before COVID-19 vaccination. The TCR comes from a human donor who received a COVID-19 vaccine. V usage is TRBV6-5 and J usage is TRBJ2-3; D ambiguous. The DNA for the CDR3 is TGTGCCAGCAGTTACTCAAATATAGCTACAGATACGCAGTATTTT. Translating gives CASSYSNIATDTQYF.